This T cell receptor (beta chain) was documented in a study of cytomegalovirus exposure and HLA in healthy donors. On the study more broadly: The approximately 120 validation repertoires were reported in a later analysis to have been generated on the same platform as the approximately 700 first-cohort repertoires.

Points from the study as a whole: The study recorded 150 to 200 TCR beta chains that were cytomegalovirus-associated. A few chains tied to CMV proved CMV antigen-specific in vitro.

The donors were members of the validation cohort, which comprised roughly 130 subjects and was separate from the first cohort of 666 subjects. Data came from immunoSEQ multiplex PCR; TCRdb stores just in-frame clones and leaves some out. Of approximately 160,000 clones listed, around nine tenths are singletons. A remark on this clone: Its antigen is currently unknown.

Trimming cost V 5 bases and J 7 bases; bases outside gene matches: 7. In germline, CDR1 is SGHTA, CDR2 FQGNSA. This CDR3 has 15 amino acids. Source material: PBMCs. The source of this sequence is a young man in good health and CMV-seropositive. The chain employs TRBV7-2 and TRBJ2-7; 14 nucleotides align to TRBD2. The CDR3 sequence: CASSHRLAGGEEQYF. DNA for the CDR3: TGTGCCAGCAGCCACAGACTAGCGGGAGGGGAGGAGCAGTACTTC.